What follows describes a single T cell receptor beta chain. TCRdb keeps only in-frame clones here, not all; method: immunoSEQ multiplex PCR. Of around 41,000 clones listed, 65% to 90% were seen once; the top ten hold around 7.9%. The germline V and J ends were trimmed by 4 bases and 0 bases, with 13 bases remaining between them. Looked up from germline, CDR1 is SGHRS and CDR2 is YFSETQ. This CDR3 is built from 15 residues. This sample was taken from a study of T cells in localized non-small cell lung cancer. This TCR derives from a man aged 35-69 years with stage II lung adenocarcinoma. The rearrangement joins TRBV5-1 to TRBJ1-1, with D maybe TRBD1 (5 bases). The sample was PBMCs, taken before any cancer treatment. CDR3 sequence (DNA): TGCGCCAGCAGCCCCGCCGGGGCTATGAACACTGAAGCTTTCTTT. Its translation is CASSPAGAMNTEAFF. Full variable domain (outside the CDR3, taken from reference TRBV5-1 and TRBJ1-1): KAGVTQTPRYLIKTRGQQVTLSCSPISGHRSVSWYQQTPGQGLQFLFEYFSETQRNKGNFPGRFSGRQFSNSRSEMNVSTLELGDSALYLCASSPAGAMNTEAFFGQGTRLTVV.